This TCR beta chain appears in the sequencing data of a study of OX40 agonist ivuxolimab in advanced cancers. Regarding the study as a whole: Dose levels from 0.1 to 3.0 mg/kg saw CD4+ and CD8+ blood T cells expand clonally by week 6. Expanded peripheral T cell antigen specificity was not determined. Individuals who were partial responders at 0.1-3.0 mg/kg had clonal expansion that ranked among the lowest.

Points on this clone: Its antigen is unknown.

Researchers took blood at baseline, on cycle 4 day 1, and on cycle 7 day 1. The protocol was immunoSEQ multiplex PCR, while the TCRdb copy is restricted to in-frame clones and leaves out a portion. This sample carries 65,000 to 100,000 clones, around 84% of them seen once, and the ten largest clones take around 6.6%. CDR1 is MDHEN, CDR2 SYDVKM, per germline. This CDR3 region has 14 residues. V shed 3 bases and J 4 bases; nucleotides not matched to a gene: 5. V usage is TRBV28 and J usage is TRBJ2-7; 8 positions agree with TRBD2. The material was CD4+ or CD8+ T cells sorted from blood, obtained in a trial of the OX40 agonist ivuxolimab. This TCR was recovered from an adult with an advanced solid tumor such as melanoma, head and neck, liver or kidney cancer. This CDR3 reads CASSFSGGTYEQYV. CDR3 nucleotide sequence: TGTGCCAGCAGTTTCAGCGGGGGAACTTACGAGCAGTACGTC.